This T cell receptor beta chain was identified in a study of CD8 T cells in ankylosing spondylitis. Study observations and caveats: Made up of several highly homologous variants, a TCR beta motif appeared characteristic of ankylosing spondylitis blood.

TCRdb analysed the 5' RACE reads with MiXCR anew, one entry per CDR3 protein. The table shows under 450,000 distinct CDR3 sequences, with over 15% occurring only once. The V and J ends lost 3 bases and 4 bases respectively, with 21 bases between them. The CDR3 spans 16 residues. The germline V gene encodes CDR1 DFQATT and CDR2 SNEGSKA (reference sequence). There are many counts of this clonotype. Its antigen is currently unknown. Material for sequencing was blood, either unsorted or a sorted T cell fraction (not recorded which). The receptor's source is a male donor with ankylosing spondylitis. The chain recombines TRBV20-1 with TRBJ2-5, with D tentatively TRBD1 (5 bases). The CDR3 DNA reads TGCAGTGCTAGGAGACAAGGGGCTAATTGGGGAGAGACCCAGTACTTC. Protein: CSARRQGANWGETQYF.